Below, one T cell receptor (beta chain) is given with its context. Its antigen is currently unknown. These data come from a study of shared clonotypes between healthy human individuals. Whole-study results and caveats: Clonotypes that were shared across a handful of donors made up around 5% of naive CD4 clonotypes. Sorted-subset sequencing, rarefaction showed, was incomplete despite large depth.

Several immunoSEQ 96-well plates shared each subset's DNA, each plate a replicate. Data came from immunoSEQ multiplex PCR; TCRdb stores just in-frame clones and leaves some out. The table lists around 1.1 million clones, approximately 78% of them singletons. V lost 5 bases and J lost 2, with 15 bases in between. This CDR3 spans 15 amino acids. Germline values: CDR1 GTSNPN, CDR2 SVGIG (reference sequence). The TCR sequence derives from a man aged 18 to 30 in good health. Some clones in this sample may be carry-over from other donors' samples. The specimen sequenced was memory CD4+ T cells from PBMCs. The subset denotes: CD45RA-negative fraction. The V call is TRBV30, the J call TRBJ2-2, with D unresolved. The CDR3 spells CAWGPGLTNTGELFF. Written as DNA, the CDR3 is TGTGCCTGGGGGCCGGGTCTAACTAACACCGGGGAGCTGTTTTTT.